Listed below are T cell receptor beta chains from one sample, sequenced in a study of HIV-infected children after antiretroviral therapy interruption. TCRdb used MiXCR to reprocess the 3' RACE reads, holding one entry per CDR3 protein. Found here are about 7,000 distinct CDR3 sequences, 15% to 20% of them singletons; the top ten hold roughly an eighth. Source: CD45RO+ CD8+ T cells from PBMCs, pooled from several time points, taken from a donor given antiretroviral therapy, either interrupted or continuous. Receptors were obtained from a pool of human donors with HIV. CDR3s include the opening cysteine and the closing phenylalanine or tryptophan. A D gene is named only where the DNA matches it firmly. Size is stated for part of the rows, as once, few or many counts, or as a class when the clone is expanded.

>.|.|TRBJ1-1|14|TRBV3-1
CASSQAGTNTEAFF
TGTGCCAGCAGCCAAGCCGGAACTAACACTGAAGCTTTCTTT
>.|.|TRBJ1-1|14|TRBV29-1
CSVLTRGQNTEAFF
TGCAGCGTGTTAACGAGGGGACAGAACACTGAAGCTTTCTTT
>TRBD1|few|TRBJ1-1|12|TRBV29-1
CSVGQGGTEAFF
TGCAGCGTTGGACAGGGAGGGACTGAAGCTTTCTTT
>.|.|TRBJ1-5|16|TRBV21-1
CASSKPVGTGNQPQHF
.
>TRBD1|many|TRBJ1-1|14|TRBV19
CASKSTGQVAEAFF
TGTGCCAGTAAGAGTACAGGACAGGTGGCTGAAGCTTTCTTT
>.|many|TRBJ1-1|17|TRBV29-1
CSVATPRGGKMNTEAFF
TGCAGCGTTGCTACTCCCCGGGGGGGTAAAATGAACACTGAAGCTTTCTTT
>TRBD1|many|TRBJ2-7|16|TRBV11-1
CASSLGLTGVFYEQYF
TGTGCCAGCAGCTTAGGTCTCACAGGGGTTTTCTACGAGCAGTACTTC
>.|.|TRBJ1-1|12|TRBV2
CASSDRRTEAFF
TGTGCCAGCAGTGATCGGAGGACTGAAGCTTTCTTT
>TRBD2|large|TRBJ2-3|17|TRBV9
CASSVDGAGASTDTQYF
TGTGCCAGCAGCGTAGACGGAGCGGGGGCGTCCACAGATACGCAGTATTTT
>TRBD1|medium-sized|TRBJ1-1|16|TRBV20-1
CSARDLGTGMNTEAFF
TGCAGTGCTAGAGATTTGGGGACAGGGATGAACACTGAAGCTTTCTTT
>TRBD1|many|TRBJ2-7|15|TRBV7-8
CASSLTGVLGYEQYF
TGTGCCAGCAGCTTGACAGGGGTTTTAGGTTACGAGCAGTACTTC
>.|many|TRBJ2-2|15|TRBV2
CASSESSLDTGELFF
TGTGCCAGCAGTGAGAGTAGTCTCGACACCGGGGAGCTGTTTTTT
>.|many|TRBJ2-6|16|TRBV24-1
CATSDPTVSGANVLTF
TGTGCCACCAGTGACCCAACGGTCTCTGGGGCCAACGTCCTGACTTTC
>TRBD1|few|TRBJ1-1|15|TRBV7-3
CASIPQGGLNTEAFF
TGTGCCAGCATCCCGCAAGGGGGCCTGAACACTGAAGCTTTCTTT